The 30 T cell receptor beta chains below all came from one sample that was sequenced in a study of T cells after yellow fever vaccination. TCRdb re-analysed the 5' RACE reads in MiXCR, keeping a single row per CDR3 protein. The sample comprises 500,000 to 700,000 distinct CDR3 sequences, 19% of which are singletons, and approximately 14% rests with the top ten. The sample consisted of PBMCs, taken 15 days after the yellow fever booster vaccination. The receptors were gathered from a man aged 30-40 years who received the YFV17D yellow fever vaccine.

This clonotype was observed a few times. V usage is TRBV19 and J usage is TRBJ2-1, with 7 bases identical to TRBD2. The CDR3 totals 16 residues. The germline V gene has CDR1 LNHDA and CDR2 SQIVND (reference sequence). V shed 4 bases, J shed 0 bases, and the junction held 6 bases outside the gene matches. The CDR3 here is CASSTPRGSSYNEQFF. The CDR3 nucleotides are TGTGCCAGTAGTACCCCGCGGGGGTCCTCCTACAATGAGCAGTTCTTC.

This clonotype has a handful of counts. The chain uses TRBV29-1 and TRBJ2-3; possible D gene TRBD2, 5 bases. V was pared by 7 bases and J by 4 bases, with 12 bases between. Germline-derived CDR1 and CDR2 are SQVTM and ANQGSEA. The CDR3 has 12 residues. CDR3 sequence (DNA): TGCAGCGCGGATGAGGGCGCAGATACGCAGTATTTT. This encodes CSADEGADTQYF.

The CDR3 spells CASSQGPGSPLHF. The CDR3 DNA reads TGCGCCAGCAGCCAAGGCCCGGGATCACCCCTCCACTTT. The gene calls are TRBV4-3 and TRBJ1-6; no reliable D call. Germline V lookup: CDR1 LGHNA, CDR2 YSLEER. CDR3 size: 13 residues. Trimming took off 1 base at V and 10 bases at J, with 8 bases between the two ends.

The chain carries TRBV9 and TRBJ1-6; the D is unclear. The germline gives CDR1 SGDLS, CDR2 YYNGEE. CDR3 length: 19 residues. The V and J ends lost 0 bases and 8 bases respectively, with 24 bases between them. CDR3 residues: CASSVDPISRPSRDSPLHF. DNA for the CDR3: TGTGCCAGCAGCGTAGATCCGATTAGCCGGCCCTCGCGGGATTCACCCCTCCACTTT.

The V call is TRBV6-2 or TRBV6-3, the J call TRBJ1-4; D is perhaps TRBD1 (6 bases). CDR3 size: 14 residues. Germline-derived CDR1 and CDR2 are MNHEY and SVGEGT. V lost 2 bases and J lost 8, with 12 bases in between. This CDR3 is CASSYLTTGEKLFF. DNA for the CDR3: TGTGCCAGCAGTTACCTCACGACAGGAGAAAAACTGTTTTTT.

This clonotype was detected only a few times. V and J are TRBV7-2 and TRBJ2-1; TRBD2 aligns across 7 bases. V trimming: 5 bases; J trimming: 7 bases; junction bases outside the gene matches: 14. There are 16 residues in the CDR3. CDR1 SGHTA and CDR2 FQGNSA come from the germline V gene. The CDR3 here is CASSPRGTNRLNEQFF. For the CDR3, the DNA is TGTGCCAGCAGCCCCCGCGGGACTAATCGGTTAAATGAGCAGTTCTTC.

The CDR3: CSGDKAGTDTQYF. The DNA of the CDR3 is TGCAGCGGGGACAAAGCAGGCACAGATACGCAGTATTTT. The rearrangement links TRBV29-1 to TRBJ2-3, with D perhaps matching TRBD1 (6 bases). Trimming pared 7 bases from V and 1 base from J, leaving 12 bases between. The CDR3 loop spans 13 amino acids. CDR1 SQVTM and CDR2 ANQGSEA come from the germline V gene.

In DNA, the CDR3 is TGTGCCAGTTTCCCTACAGGGCTAGAGACCCAGTACTTC. As protein: CASFPTGLETQYF. The chain has TRBV28 and TRBJ2-5; TRBD1 might be the D (6 bases). CDR1 and CDR2 from the germline V gene are MDHEN and SYDVKM. Trimming removed 9 bases at V and 4 bases at J, with 15 bases between. The CDR3 has 13 amino acids.

This sequence joins TRBV7-9 and TRBJ2-5; D gene uncertain. Germline CDR1 is SEHNR and CDR2 is FQNEAQ (reference sequence). Trimming pared 4 bases from V and 1 base from J, leaving 16 bases between. This CDR3 is built from 16 residues. The CDR3 sequence: CASSSRITRLQETQYF. CDR3 coding DNA: TGTGCCAGCAGCTCGAGGATCACAAGACTCCAAGAGACCCAGTACTTC. The variable domain in full, completed from reference TRBV7-9 and TRBJ2-5, reads DTGVSQNPRHKITKRGQNVTFRCDPISEHNRLYWYRQTLGQGPEFLTYFQNEAQLEKSRLLSDRFSAERPKGSFSTLEIQRTEQGDSAMYLCASSSRITRLQETQYFGPGTRLLVL.

The chain links TRBV20-1 to TRBJ2-5; 8 nucleotides align to TRBD1. The ends lost 7 bases at V and 3 bases at J; junction bases unmatched: 4. The CDR3 runs 12 residues. Germline values: CDR1 DFQATT, CDR2 SNEGSKA (reference sequence). Here the CDR3 reads CSVYRGEETQYF. As DNA, the CDR3 is TGCAGTGTGTACAGGGGGGAAGAGACCCAGTACTTC.

The V call is TRBV30, the J call TRBJ2-3; D is unclear. The CDR3 extends over 13 amino acids. Trimming pared 4 bases from V and 1 base from J, leaving 9 bases between. In germline, CDR1 is GTSNPN, CDR2 SVGIG (reference sequence). For the CDR3, the DNA is TGTGCCTGGACCCCCGCGGGCACAGATACGCAGTATTTT. Its translation is CAWTPAGTDTQYF.

The V call is TRBV7-9, the J call TRBJ2-5, with D hard to call. The germline gives CDR1 SEHNR, CDR2 FQNEAQ (reference sequence). The V end was cut by 2 bases, the J end by 1 base, with 11 bases between. The CDR3 is 15 residues long. The CDR3 region is CASSLSPGPQETQYF. In nucleotides, the CDR3 is TGTGCCAGCAGCTTATCCCCAGGCCCCCAAGAGACCCAGTACTTC.

CDR3: CSARPVPGGSADTQYF. CDR3 nucleotides: TGCAGTGCTAGGCCGGTTCCAGGGGGGTCGGCAGATACGCAGTATTTT. This chain joins TRBV20-1 and TRBJ2-3; D is possibly TRBD1 (7 bases). In germline, CDR1 is DFQATT, CDR2 SNEGSKA (reference sequence). The CDR3 runs 16 residues. Trimming took 3 bases from V and 4 from J, leaving 20 bases between them.

The chain employs TRBV7-9 and TRBJ1-1; D unresolved. This CDR3 region has 13 residues. CDR1 and CDR2 (germline): SEHNR, FQNEAQ (reference sequence). Trimming pared 5 bases from V and 1 base from J, leaving 8 bases between. Written as DNA, the CDR3 is TGTGCCAGCAGCCCCCTCCCGAACACTGAAGCTTTCTTT. Its translation: CASSPLPNTEAFF.

There are many counts of this clonotype. The genes are TRBV4-3 and TRBJ2-6; TRBD2 matches 8 bases. Trimming removed 6 bases from V and 1 base from J; junction bases left unmatched: 8. Germline lookup yields CDR1 LGHNA and CDR2 YSLEER. The CDR3 is 17 amino acids. The CDR3 is CASRGTGGASGANVLTF. The CDR3 DNA reads as TGCGCCAGCAGGGGTACCGGGGGGGCTTCTGGGGCCAACGTCCTGACTTTC.

The rearrangement joins TRBV28 to TRBJ1-3, with TRBD1 as a possible D gene (5 bases). V lost 6 bases and J 4 bases, leaving 13 bases between the germline ends. Germline CDR1 is MDHEN and CDR2 is SYDVKM. The CDR3 contains 14 residues. The CDR3 DNA sequence: TGTGCCAGCAGCCCGCAGGGAGAAGGAAACACCATATATTTT. It encodes CASSPQGEGNTIYF.

Many counts were recorded for this clonotype. This chain joins TRBV3-1 and TRBJ1-3; no definite D call. Germline V CDR1 and CDR2: LGHDT, YNNKEL (reference sequence). Between the trimmed V and J ends, which lost 1 base and 0 bases, there was a span of 7 bases. This CDR3 has 15 amino acids. DNA of the CDR3: TGTGCCAGCAGCCAAGGTCGTACCTCTGGAAACACCATATATTTT. It codes for CASSQGRTSGNTIYF.

This chain connects TRBV4-3 to TRBJ2-1; 9 bases fit TRBD2. The V gene's germline CDR1 is LGHNA and CDR2 YSLEER. This CDR3 has 15 amino acids. The trim removed 0 bases at V and 6 bases at J, leaving 3 bases unmatched. The CDR3 nucleotides are TGCGCCAGCAGCCAAGAGGGACTAGCTTCCAATGAGCAGTTCTTC. Encoded protein: CASSQEGLASNEQFF.

This chain links TRBV7-9 with TRBJ2-7; D may match TRBD1 or TRBD2 (5 bases each). The germline V gene encodes CDR1 SEHNR and CDR2 FQNEAQ (reference sequence). This CDR3 has 14 amino acids. The ends were cut back, 4 bases at V and 4 bases at J, with 14 bases in the middle. CDR3 residues: CASSWQTEGYEQYF. CDR3 DNA sequence: TGTGCCAGCAGCTGGCAGACCGAGGGGTACGAGCAGTACTTC.

The sample holds a few counts of this clonotype. The chain recombines TRBV20-1 with TRBJ2-3; D is possibly TRBD1 or TRBD2 (5 bases each). Trimming pared 3 bases from V and 2 bases from J, leaving 12 bases between. The germline V gene has CDR1 DFQATT and CDR2 SNEGSKA (reference sequence). The CDR3 is 14 residues long. As DNA, the CDR3 is TGCAGTGCTAGTGGGGGAGTATTCACAGATACGCAGTATTTT. Amino acids: CSASGGVFTDTQYF.

The table lists this clonotype with a few counts. V and J are TRBV7-2 and TRBJ2-1; possible D gene TRBD2, 5 bases. Looked up from germline, CDR1 is SGHTA and CDR2 is FQGNSA. V was trimmed by 5 bases and J by 3 bases, leaving 14 bases between them. CDR3 length equals 15 residues. CDR3 residues: CASSEGASFYNEQFF. The CDR3 DNA reads TGTGCCAGCAGCGAGGGCGCTAGCTTCTACAATGAGCAGTTCTTC.

This clonotype was seen only a few times. The CDR3 DNA follows: TGCAGCGTCTTGGACAGGGCGGCGAACGGTGACTGGCGGGGGTACGAGCAGTACTTC. This translates into CSVLDRAANGDWRGYEQYF. The V gene is TRBV29-1, the J gene TRBJ2-7, with TRBD1 as a possible D gene (8 bases). V was clipped by 6 bases and J by 4 bases, with 34 bases between them. This CDR3 is built from 19 residues. Germline CDR1 reads SQVTM; CDR2 reads ANQGSEA.

This clonotype turned up a few times. The CDR3 DNA reads TGTGCCAGCAGCGTCGGGACCCCGCAAGAGACCCAGTACTTC. Translating it yields CASSVGTPQETQYF. This chain joins TRBV7-2 and TRBJ2-5; the D gene could be TRBD1 or TRBD2 (5 bases each). Germline V lookup: CDR1 SGHTA, CDR2 FQGNSA. The V gene lost 5 bases and the J gene lost 2 bases, with 12 bases spanning the gap. CDR3 length: 14 amino acids.

This clonotype was counted only a few times. This chain links TRBV29-1 with TRBJ2-2, with 11 positions matching TRBD2. Germline V gives CDR1 SQVTM, CDR2 ANQGSEA. The CDR3 totals 17 residues. After removal of 5 bases from V and 3 bases from J, the junction contained 11 bases not matched to a gene. CDR3 sequence reads: CSVPRWVAGGDTGELFF. The CDR3, as DNA: TGCAGCGTTCCACGATGGGTAGCGGGAGGGGACACCGGGGAGCTGTTTTTT.

Only a few counts were recorded for this clonotype. The V call is TRBV7-2, the J call TRBJ2-5; weak D call: TRBD1 (6 bases). The germline V gene has CDR1 SGHTA and CDR2 FQGNSA. Trimming left V 6 bases short and J 9 bases short, with 17 bases between. The CDR3 runs to 13 residues. The CDR3 loop reads CASRETPPGAQYF. The DNA for the CDR3 is TGTGCCAGCAGGGAGACTCCTCCAGGGGCCCAGTACTTC.

This clonotype was detected only a few times. J is TRBJ2-3 and V is TRBV5-1, with 9 positions matching TRBD2. Looked up from germline, CDR1 is SGHRS and CDR2 is YFSETQ. CDR3 length: 14 residues. V gave up 7 bases and J gave up 3 bases; unmatched junction bases: 6. CDR3 nucleotide sequence: TGCGCCAGCTTAGCGGGAGAGGTAACAGATACGCAGTATTTT. It encodes CASLAGEVTDTQYF.

The chain has TRBV7-2 and TRBJ2-3, with 10 bases matching TRBD2. With 1 base clipped from V and 6 bases from J, the junction kept 7 bases outside the gene matches. CDR3 size: 16 residues. Germline V lookup: CDR1 SGHTA, CDR2 FQGNSA. In DNA, the CDR3 is TGTGCCAGCAGCTTAGTCCGAGCGGGAGGGCCCGATACGCAGTATTTT. This encodes CASSLVRAGGPDTQYF.

V usage is TRBV20-1 and J usage is TRBJ2-1, with 9 bases that match TRBD2. V dropped 1 base and J dropped 2; count of bases not matched to a gene: 9. This CDR3 is 17 amino acids long. CDR1 is DFQATT and CDR2 is SNEGSKA in the germline V gene (reference sequence). This CDR3 is CSARVALPSGAYNEQFF. In nucleotides, the CDR3 is TGCAGTGCTAGAGTGGCCCTACCTAGCGGGGCCTACAATGAGCAGTTCTTC.

This clonotype has a handful of counts. The V call is TRBV12-3 or TRBV12-4, the J call TRBJ1-1; D gene uncertain. This CDR3 has 10 amino acids. The germline V and J ends were trimmed by 6 bases and 1 base, with 0 bases remaining between them. CDR3 DNA sequence: TGTGCCAGCAGGAACACTGAAGCTTTCTTT. Amino acids: CASRNTEAFF.

This clonotype was counted between two and nine times. The chain employs TRBV7-2 and TRBJ1-1; 9 bases fit TRBD1. V shed 5 bases, J shed 4 bases, and the junction held 5 bases outside the gene matches. Germline CDR1 and CDR2: SGHTA and FQGNSA. The CDR3 covers 14 residues. The CDR3 coding sequence is TGTGCCAGCAGCCGGGACAGGGTGGGCACTGAAGCTTTCTTT. It translates to CASSRDRVGTEAFF.